This TCR beta chain derives from a study of T-cell reconstitution after alpha-beta-depleted transplantation in children. Germline assignment: CDR1 LGHNA and CDR2 YNFKEQ. The CDR3 length equals 11 residues, ends included. This clonotype was found many times. As the CDR3 is not closed by the conserved phenylalanine or tryptophan, this likely results from a read error. The DNA is omitted, as the CDR3 cannot be located on it reliably, and the CDR3 follows TCRdb's listing. A TCRbeta library incorporating unique molecular identifiers was prepared. TCRdb processed the PCR reads anew with MiXCR; each CDR3 protein has one entry. The repertoire consists of hundreds of thousands of distinct CDR3 sequences, with around 16% occurring once and the leading ten covering 0.8% to 1.1%.

The TCR sequence derives from a human donor who donated a stem cell graft to a child with acute myeloid leukemia. The sequencing used PBMCs from the stem cell graft donor, collected from the stem cell graft. V usage is TRBV4-2 and J usage is TRBJ2-3. CDR3 sequence reads: CASSLQMKGKV.